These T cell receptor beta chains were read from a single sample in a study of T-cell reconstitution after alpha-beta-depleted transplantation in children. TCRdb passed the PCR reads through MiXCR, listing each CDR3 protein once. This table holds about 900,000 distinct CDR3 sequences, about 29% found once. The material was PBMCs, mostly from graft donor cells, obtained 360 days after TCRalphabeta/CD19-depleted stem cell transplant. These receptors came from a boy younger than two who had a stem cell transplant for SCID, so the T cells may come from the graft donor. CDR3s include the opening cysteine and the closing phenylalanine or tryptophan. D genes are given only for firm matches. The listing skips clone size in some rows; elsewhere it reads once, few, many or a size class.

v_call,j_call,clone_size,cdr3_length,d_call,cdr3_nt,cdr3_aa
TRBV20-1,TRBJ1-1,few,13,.,TGCAGTCATCGAGCCCAGGCTGGCACTGAAGCTTTCTTT,CSHRAQAGTEAFF
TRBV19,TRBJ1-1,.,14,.,TGTGCCAGTAGTACCTCGGGAGTGAACACTGAAGCTTTCTTT,CASSTSGVNTEAFF
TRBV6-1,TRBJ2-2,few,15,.,TGTGCCAGCACGGACTACGGGGGAAACACCGGGGAGCTGTTTTTT,CASTDYGGNTGELFF
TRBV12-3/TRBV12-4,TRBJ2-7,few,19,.,TGTGCCAGCAGTCCAAGTTACGAGTGGACACCAGACAATTTCTACGAGCAGTACTTC,CASSPSYEWTPDNFYEQYF
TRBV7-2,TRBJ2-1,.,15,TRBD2,TGTGCCAGCAGCTTAGCGGGACTAGCGGGGGGGGAGCAGTTCTTC,CASSLAGLAGGEQFF
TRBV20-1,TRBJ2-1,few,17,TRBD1,TGCAGTGCTAGAGCCAATCGGGGACAGGGAGTTCTCAATGAGCAGTTCTTC,CSARANRGQGVLNEQFF
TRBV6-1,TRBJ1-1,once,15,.,TGTGCCAGCAGTGTATCCGGGACCTCCTTCGGGAAAGCTTTCTTT,CASSVSGTSFGKAFF
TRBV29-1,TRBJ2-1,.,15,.,TGCAGCGTTACGGGTGGGGGGGCCCACATAACAGAGCAGTTCTTC,CSVTGGGAHITEQFF
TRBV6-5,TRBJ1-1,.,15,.,TGTGCCAGCAGTTACTTTCAGGGGTTAAACACTGAAGCTTTCTTT,CASSYFQGLNTEAFF
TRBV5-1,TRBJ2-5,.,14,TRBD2,TGCGCCAGCAGCTTGGTGCTAGCGGGCGAGACCCAGTACTTC,CASSLVLAGETQYF
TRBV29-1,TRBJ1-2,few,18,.,TGCAGCGTTGAGGCGGAGGGAGGAACAGGGACCCCCCCCTATGGCTACACCTTC,CSVEAEGGTGTPPYGYTF
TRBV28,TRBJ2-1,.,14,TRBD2,TGTGCCAGCCGGACTAGCGGGCCCTACAATGAGCAGTTCTTC,CASRTSGPYNEQFF
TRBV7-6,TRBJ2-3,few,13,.,TGTGCCAGCAGCTACGGGTTAGCAAATACGCAGTATTTT,CASSYGLANTQYF
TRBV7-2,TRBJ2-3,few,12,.,TGTGCCAGCAGAGTTGAACGGGATACGCAGTATTTT,CASRVERDTQYF